This T cell receptor beta chain originates from a study of shared clonotypes between healthy human individuals. Into CD45RA+ naive and CD45RA-negative memory subsets, the CD4+ cells were split. CDR3 length: 15 residues. The J segment lost 4 bases and the V segment lost 2 bases, leaving 3 bases of the junction unmatched. Germline lookup yields CDR1 SNHLY and CDR2 FYNNEI. This clone was seen more than once but under ten times. The table came from immunoSEQ multiplex PCR; TCRdb's copy has only in-frame clones and leaves some out. The sample shows about 1.1 million clones, around three quarters of them seen only once.

The chain joins TRBV2 to TRBJ1-2; 11 nucleotides line up with TRBD1. The sequencing sample was made of memory CD4+ T cells from PBMCs. As to subset: CD45RA-negative fraction. The receptor was derived from a young man in good health. Some clones in this sample may be carry-over from other donors' samples. In DNA, the CDR3 is TGTGCCAGCAGTGAACCGGGACAGGGGGTCTATGGCTACACCTTC. Its protein product is CASSEPGQGVYGYTF.